The subject of this entry is one T cell receptor beta chain. Its specificity is unknown. A multiplex PCR was run with 60 Vbeta primers and 13 Jbeta primers. Here immunoSEQ multiplex PCR was the method, and the copy in TCRdb shows in-frame clones only, minus some. The sample comprises 250,000 or so clones, around 85% of which are singletons, and 1% to 1.5% rests with the top ten. This sample stems from a study of cytomegalovirus exposure and HLA in healthy donors. Study results and limitations: Later analysis identified several of the most significant clusters that appeared linked to common viral pathogens. Analysis was carried out at a later point, and it linked a missense DCLRE1C variant to TCR beta V- and J-gene trimming. The productive fraction for most TCR beta V segments was about 87% or about 30% in an earlier analysis.

Germline loops: CDR1 SNHLY, CDR2 FYNNEI. The length of the CDR3 is 14 residues. V lost 6 bases, J lost 5 bases, and 9 bases stayed unmatched. Sequencing was carried out using PBMCs. The chain carries TRBV2 and TRBJ1-2, with TRBD1 matching over 7 bases. The TCR was taken from a human donor in good health. CDR3 in DNA: TGTGCCAGCAGCCGGGACAGAGGCCTTTATGGCTACACCTTC. This encodes CASSRDRGLYGYTF.